The 31 T cell receptor beta chains below all came from one sample that was sequenced in a study of T and B cells in COVID-19 patients. TRB was amplified from about 260-540 ng of blood genomic DNA. TRB rearrangements were amplified by multiplex PCR with BIOMED2 TRB-A/B primers. TCRdb re-derived calls from the multiplex PCR reads in MiXCR, one entry per CDR3 protein. The data contain about 5,100 distinct CDR3 sequences, less than 30% of them singletons. Sequencing used blood. The receptors were sampled from a human donor with active COVID-19.

This clonotype was observed a handful of times. The gene calls are TRBV7-6 and TRBJ2-1, with TRBD1 identical over 10 bases. The CDR3 has 17 amino acids. Trimming removed 5 bases from V and 3 bases from J; junction bases left unmatched: 10. Germline loops: CDR1 SGHVS, CDR2 FNYEAQ. Here the CDR3 DNA reads TGTGCCAGCAGCACACGACAGGGGGCAAACTTCTACAATGAGCAGTTCTTC. Translated, it gives CASSTRQGANFYNEQFF. The full variable domain, with the rest looked up from reference TRBV7-6 and TRBJ2-1, is GAGVSQSPRYKVTKRGQDVALRCDPISGHVSLYWYRQALGQGPEFLTYFNYEAQQDKSGLPNDRFSAERPEGSISTLTIQRTEQRDSAMYRCASSTRQGANFYNEQFFGPGTRLTVL.

The chain recombines TRBV7-9 with TRBJ2-3; perhaps TRBD2 as D (5 bases). Germline CDR1 is SEHNR and CDR2 is FQNEAQ (reference sequence). The CDR3 is made up of 13 amino acids. Trimming took off 1 base at V and 6 bases at J, with 8 bases between the two ends. CDR3 DNA: TGTGCCAGCAGCTTAGGGATAGCGGATACGCAGTATTTT. Amino acid sequence: CASSLGIADTQYF.

The chain links TRBV20-1 to TRBJ2-1; D is undetermined. The germline gives CDR1 DFQATT, CDR2 SNEGSKA (reference sequence). V lost 5 bases to trimming and J lost 3 bases, with 14 bases between them. This CDR3 spans 14 amino acids. The DNA for the CDR3 is TGCAGTGCTGGGGATATACTTGTCTACAATGAGCAGTTCTTC. As protein: CSAGDILVYNEQFF.

The CDR3 sequence is CASSPGGGGTQYF. The CDR3 bases are TGTGCCAGCAGTCCCGGGGGCGGGGGTACGCAGTATTTT. V usage is TRBV5-6 and J usage is TRBJ2-3; maybe TRBD2 (7 bases). There are 13 residues in the CDR3. Germline CDR1 is SGHDT and CDR2 is YYEEEE. V shed 5 bases and J shed 8 bases, with 15 bases lying between them.

This chain joins TRBV7-2 and TRBJ2-7; D is undetermined. The germline gives CDR1 SGHTA, CDR2 FQGNSA. The ends were cut back, 1 base at V and 2 bases at J, with 12 bases in the middle. The CDR3 totals 15 residues. The CDR3 sequence: CASSLDPIPTYEQYF. The CDR3 region has the DNA TGTGCCAGCAGCTTAGATCCCATTCCTACCTACGAGCAGTACTTC.

The chain couples TRBV6-6 to TRBJ1-2; TRBD1 aligns across 8 bases. V dropped 5 bases and J dropped 7; count of bases not matched to a gene: 3. Germline loops: CDR1 MNHNY, CDR2 SVGAGI (reference sequence). The CDR3 has 12 residues. The CDR3 DNA reads as TGTGCCAGCAGTACCGGGACAGGTGGCTACACCTTC. Its protein is CASSTGTGGYTF.

To note about this clonotype: One junction end disagrees with the germline gene, perhaps due to a read error. The rearrangement links TRBV11-2 to TRBJ2-2; TRBD1 aligns across 9 bases. Germline V gene data show CDR1 as SGHAT and CDR2 as FQNNGV. The CDR3 totals 17 residues. CDR3 loop: CASSQDRDRENTGERFF. The CDR3 DNA is TGTGCCAGCAGCCAAGACCGGGACAGGGAGAACACCGGGGAGCGGTTTTTT.

As to this clonotype: A junction end diverges from the germline sequence, so it may reflect a read error. This chain uses TRBV4-3 with TRBJ2-1; 7 bases map to TRBD2. Germline CDR1 LGHNA, CDR2 YSLEER. The CDR3 spans 16 residues. CDR3 DNA: TGTGCCAGCAGCCAAGAAGCGTGGACTAGAACCAATGAGCAGTTCTTC. This sequence encodes CASSQEAWTRTNEQFF.

In its sample, this clonotype was seen a few times. This chain links TRBV7-3 with TRBJ2-2, with 7 bases identical to TRBD1. The J segment lost 6 bases and the V segment lost 5 bases, leaving 9 bases of the junction unmatched. This CDR3 spans 15 amino acids. Per germline, CDR1 SGHTA and CDR2 FQGTGA. The CDR3 region is CASSPQGPRAGELFF. The CDR3 coding sequence is TGTGCCAGCAGCCCACAGGGGCCCCGTGCCGGGGAGCTGTTTTTT. Drawing the rest from reference TRBV7-3 and TRBJ2-2, the complete variable domain is GAGVSQTPSNKVTEKGKYVELRCDPISGHTALYWYRQSLGQGPEFLIYFQGTGAADDSGLPNDRFFAVRPEGSVSTLKIQRTERGDSAVYLCASSPQGPRAGELFFGEGSRLTVL.

This clonotype was counted only a few times. The chain carries TRBV20-1 and TRBJ2-7; 9 nucleotides match TRBD1. Per germline, CDR1 DFQATT and CDR2 SNEGSKA (reference sequence). There are 13 residues in the CDR3. V lost 6 bases to trimming and J lost 3 bases; unmatched junction nucleotides: 6. The CDR3 region has the DNA TGCAGTGCAACAGGGGGCGTGGACTACGAGCAGTACTTC. Protein sequence: CSATGGVDYEQYF.

By sample share, this clonotype is medium-sized (0.01 to 0.1%). This rearrangement joins TRBV29-1 to TRBJ2-6, with 10 bases lining up with TRBD1. Looked up from germline, CDR1 is SQVTM and CDR2 is ANQGSEA. The CDR3 contains 20 residues. The J segment lost 1 base and the V segment lost 3 bases, leaving 15 bases of the junction unmatched. The CDR3 DNA follows: TGCAGCGTTGATGGGCCGAGGGACAGGGGAAAGAATTCTGGGGCCAACGTCCTGACTTTC. It encodes CSVDGPRDRGKNSGANVLTF. Variable domain in full (rest from reference TRBV29-1 and TRBJ2-6): SAVISQKPSRDICQRGTSLTIQCQVDSQVTMMFWYRQQPGQSLTLIATANQGSEATYESGFVIDKFPISRPNLTFSTLTVSNMSPEDSSIYLCSVDGPRDRGKNSGANVLTFGAGSRLTVL.

This clonotype was detected a few times. The V and J genes are TRBV6-4 and TRBJ1-5, with D uncertain. Germline values: CDR1 MRHNA, CDR2 SNTAGT. The CDR3 is 16 amino acids. Trimming shortened V by 0 bases and J by 6 bases, and 15 bases separated the two germline ends. The CDR3 is CASSDSVRRRLQPQHF. In nucleotides, the CDR3 is TGTGCCAGCAGTGACTCAGTTAGACGAAGGCTTCAGCCCCAGCATTTT.

Within the sample, this clonotype is medium-sized. The V gene is TRBV7-6, the J gene TRBJ1-4, with 7 positions matching TRBD1. This CDR3 spans 15 amino acids. Per the germline V gene, CDR1 is SGHVS and CDR2 is FNYEAQ. The junction had 11 bases not matched to a gene; V was cut back by 5 bases and J by 8 bases. The CDR3 loop is CASSPPQGSREKLFF. The CDR3 DNA follows: TGTGCCAGCAGCCCACCACAGGGGAGTAGGGAAAAACTGTTTTTT.

By sample share, this clonotype is medium-sized. The chain is built from TRBV27 and TRBJ2-3, with TRBD1 as a possible D gene (7 bases). CDR3 size: 15 residues. The V and J ends lost 5 bases and 5 bases respectively, with 17 bases between them. Germline loops: CDR1 MNHEY, CDR2 SMNVEV (reference sequence). The CDR3, as DNA: TGTGCCAGCAGTCGCAGGGGGGCCGTTGGAGATACGCAGTATTTT. It specifies CASSRRGAVGDTQYF.

This chain links TRBV12-3 or TRBV12-4 with TRBJ2-2, with 11 bases that match TRBD2. The V gene end was trimmed by 7 bases and the J gene end by 1 base; junction bases not matched to a gene: 5. The CDR3 length is 16 residues. The CDR3 sequence is CASNLGLAGNTGELFF. The CDR3 nucleotides read TGTGCCAGCAACCTCGGACTAGCGGGGAACACCGGGGAGCTGTTTTTT.

The chain uses TRBV6-1 and TRBJ2-5, with 8 positions matching TRBD2. Trimming removed 1 base from V and 5 bases from J; junction bases left unmatched: 6. CDR1 MNHNS and CDR2 SASEGT come from the germline V gene. The CDR3 is 15 amino acids. The CDR3 bases are TGTGCCAGCAGTGAAGGGAGAGGCGGGAGGGAGACCCAGTACTTC. It codes for CASSEGRGGRETQYF.

The rearrangement joins TRBV4-3 to TRBJ1-6; possible D gene TRBD1, 5 bases. Trimming left V 4 bases short and J 9 bases short, with 19 bases between. Germline lookup yields CDR1 LGHNA and CDR2 YSLEER. The CDR3 is made up of 16 amino acids. Here the CDR3 reads CASSPQIGTPGSPLHF. CDR3 DNA: TGCGCCAGCAGCCCTCAGATCGGGACGCCGGGTTCACCCCTCCACTTT.

Only a few counts were recorded for this clonotype. The chain uses TRBV7-2 and TRBJ2-3; tentative D call: TRBD2 (5 bases). Trimming shortened V by 2 bases and J by 2 bases, and 8 bases separated the two germline ends. The germline CDR1 and CDR2 sequences are SGHTA and FQGNSA. The CDR3 extends over 14 amino acids. CDR3 amino acids: CASSLSGYTDTQYF. CDR3 DNA sequence: TGTGCCAGCAGCTTAAGCGGTTACACAGATACGCAGTATTTT.

In this sample, this clonotype turned up a few times. This rearrangement joins TRBV7-2 to TRBJ2-1, with 11 positions matching TRBD2. The CDR3 runs 16 residues. The V gene's germline CDR1 is SGHTA and CDR2 FQGNSA. Trimming removed 1 base from V and 5 bases from J; junction bases left unmatched: 4. In DNA form, the CDR3 reads TGTGCCAGCAGCTTAGTTGGTAGCGGGGGGGACAATGAGCAGTTCTTC. Amino acid sequence: CASSLVGSGGDNEQFF.

The chain uses TRBV5-1 and TRBJ1-1; tentative D call: TRBD1 (6 bases). The V gene's germline CDR1 is SGHRS and CDR2 YFSETQ. This CDR3 is 14 amino acids long. Trimming removed 4 bases from V and 7 bases from J, with 17 bases in between. The CDR3 region has the DNA TGCGCCAGCAGCACCTCAGGGGATCGAGTTGAAGCTTTCTTT. Its protein is CASSTSGDRVEAFF.

This clonotype was observed a few times. This rearrangement joins TRBV18 to TRBJ1-1; D is undetermined. Germline values: CDR1 KGHSH, CDR2 LQKENI. The V end lost 5 bases, the J end lost 0 bases, and 7 bases lay between the germline ends. The CDR3 is 13 amino acids. For the CDR3, the DNA is TGTGCCAGCTCAGGTAATTTGAACACTGAAGCTTTCTTT. Protein product: CASSGNLNTEAFF.

The genes are TRBV6-1 and TRBJ1-2; 8 nucleotides match TRBD1. The CDR3 covers 13 residues. Looked up from germline, CDR1 is MNHNS and CDR2 is SASEGT. Germline trimming cut 6 bases from V and 6 bases from J; bases unmatched to any gene: 6. In DNA form, the CDR3 reads TGTGCCAGCAGCCTGACAGGGGTGGATGGCTACACCTTC. Translation: CASSLTGVDGYTF.

The chain recombines TRBV4-3 with TRBJ2-1, with TRBD2 as a possible D gene (6 bases). V was trimmed by 0 bases and J by 3 bases, leaving 9 bases between them. The germline V gene has CDR1 LGHNA and CDR2 YSLEER. This CDR3 has 15 residues. The CDR3 loop reads CASSQDGTDYNEQFF. CDR3 nucleotide sequence: TGCGCCAGCAGCCAAGACGGGACTGACTACAATGAGCAGTTCTTC.

About this clonotype itself: This may stem from a read error, because a much larger clone lies one nucleotide away. The chain links TRBV5-6 to TRBJ2-1; TRBD1 aligns across 8 bases. Per the germline V gene, CDR1 is SGHDT and CDR2 is YYEEEE. This CDR3 is built from 18 residues. The CDR3 DNA is TGTGCCAGCAGCTTTATGGGACAGGCATCCAACTCCTACAATGAGCAGTTATTC. This codes for CASSFMGQASNSYNEQLF.

The chain links TRBV12-3 or TRBV12-4 to TRBJ2-1; no firm D call. Trimming took 5 bases from V and 4 from J, leaving 12 bases between them. The CDR3 totals 14 residues. The CDR3 region has the DNA TGTGCCAGCAGTCATGCCCTATTTTACAATGAGCAGTTCTTC. This encodes CASSHALFYNEQFF.

This chain joins TRBV6-2 or TRBV6-3 and TRBJ2-4; a possible D gene is TRBD2 (7 bases). The CDR3 contains 18 residues. Per germline, CDR1 MNHEY and CDR2 SVGEGT. V gave up 6 bases and J gave up 1 base, with 22 bases separating them. The CDR3 sequence is CASSPVEGGAGAKNIQYF. The CDR3 bases are TGTGCCAGCAGCCCCGTAGAGGGGGGGGCTGGGGCCAAAAACATTCAGTACTTC.

This clonotype was seen more than once but under ten times. The chain is built from TRBV7-9 and TRBJ2-3, with 8 bases lining up with TRBD2. J lost 0 bases, V lost 5 bases, and 7 bases had no gene match. Germline CDR1 and CDR2: SEHNR and FQNEAQ (reference sequence). CDR3 length equals 16 residues. The CDR3, as DNA: TGTGCCAGCAGCCAAACTAGCGGTGCTAGCACAGATACGCAGTATTTT. It encodes CASSQTSGASTDTQYF. The complete variable domain, with remaining parts taken from reference TRBV7-9 and TRBJ2-3, reads DTGVSQNPRHKITKRGQNVTFRCDPISEHNRLYWYRQTLGQGPEFLTYFQNEAQLEKSRLLSDRFSAERPKGSFSTLEIQRTEQGDSAMYLCASSQTSGASTDTQYFGPGTRLTVL.

The chain combines TRBV19 with TRBJ2-1, with TRBD2 matching over 9 bases. The CDR3 has 14 residues. V lost 8 bases and J lost 8; bases outside the gene matches: 10. CDR1 and CDR2 (germline): LNHDA, SQIVND (reference sequence). CDR3 region: CASRGGANVDEQFF. CDR3 DNA sequence: TGTGCCAGTCGCGGGGGGGCCAACGTGGATGAGCAGTTCTTC.

Relative to its sample, this clonotype is medium-sized. The chain employs TRBV15 and TRBJ2-5, with D perhaps TRBD2 (6 bases). Per the germline V gene, CDR1 is LNHNV and CDR2 is YYDKDF (reference sequence). V was cut by 0 bases and J by 4 bases, with 15 bases left in between. The CDR3 runs 16 residues. The CDR3 loop reads CATSREKARESETQYF. The CDR3, as DNA: TGTGCCACCAGCAGAGAGAAGGCGCGGGAATCAGAGACCCAGTACTTC. Full variable domain (remainder filled in from reference TRBV15 and TRBJ2-5): DAMVIQNPRYQVTQFGKPVTLSCSQTLNHNVMYWYQQKSSQAPKLLFHYYDKDFNNEADTPDNFQSRRPNTSFCFLDIRSPGLGDTAMYLCATSREKARESETQYFGPGTRLLVL.

The genes are TRBV6-2 or TRBV6-3 and TRBJ2-5; 8 positions agree with TRBD1. The germline V gene has CDR1 MNHEY and CDR2 SVGEGT. The J segment lost 7 bases and the V segment lost 4 bases, leaving 8 bases of the junction unmatched. This CDR3 has 14 amino acids. CDR3 region: CASSSSGGRGTQYF. The CDR3 DNA follows: TGTGCCAGCAGTTCCTCAGGGGGCCGGGGGACCCAGTACTTC.

This clonotype is labeled as medium-sized. V usage is TRBV19 and J usage is TRBJ1-5; TRBD1 might be the D (6 bases). The CDR3 spans 14 residues. V gave up 7 bases and J gave up 4 bases, with 14 bases separating them. CDR1 and CDR2 (germline): LNHDA, SQIVND (reference sequence). The CDR3 region is CASTLLDSNQPQHF. The DNA for the CDR3 is TGTGCCAGTACCCTCTTGGACAGTAATCAGCCCCAGCATTTT.